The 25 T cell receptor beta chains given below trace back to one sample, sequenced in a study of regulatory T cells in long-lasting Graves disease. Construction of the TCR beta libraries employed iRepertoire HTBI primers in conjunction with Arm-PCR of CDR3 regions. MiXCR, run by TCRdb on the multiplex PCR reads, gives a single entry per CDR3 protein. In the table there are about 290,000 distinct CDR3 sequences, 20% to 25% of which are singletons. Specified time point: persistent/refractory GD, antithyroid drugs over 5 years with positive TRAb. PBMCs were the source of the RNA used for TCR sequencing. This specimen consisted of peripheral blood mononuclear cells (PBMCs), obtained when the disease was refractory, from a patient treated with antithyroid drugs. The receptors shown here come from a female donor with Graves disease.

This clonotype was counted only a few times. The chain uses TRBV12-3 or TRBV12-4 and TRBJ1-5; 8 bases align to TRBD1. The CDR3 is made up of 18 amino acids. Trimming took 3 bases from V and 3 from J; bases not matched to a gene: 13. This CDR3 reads CASSFSRGRGIVNQPQHF. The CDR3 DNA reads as TGTGCCAGCAGTTTTTCCAGGGGGCGCGGTATTGTCAATCAGCCCCAGCATTTT.

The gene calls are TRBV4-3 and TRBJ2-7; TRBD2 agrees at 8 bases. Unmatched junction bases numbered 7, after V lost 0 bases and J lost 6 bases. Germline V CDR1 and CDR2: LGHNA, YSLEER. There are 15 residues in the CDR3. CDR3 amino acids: CASSQDSGRDREQYF. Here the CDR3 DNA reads TGCGCCAGCAGCCAAGACTCCGGGAGGGATCGCGAGCAGTACTTC.

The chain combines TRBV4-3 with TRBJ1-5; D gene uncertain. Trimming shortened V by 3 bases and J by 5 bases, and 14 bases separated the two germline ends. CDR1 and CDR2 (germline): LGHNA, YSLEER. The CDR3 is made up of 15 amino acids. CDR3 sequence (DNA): TGCGCCAGCAGCCAGGCGACCGGTCGGGATCAGCCCCAGCATTTT. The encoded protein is CASSQATGRDQPQHF.

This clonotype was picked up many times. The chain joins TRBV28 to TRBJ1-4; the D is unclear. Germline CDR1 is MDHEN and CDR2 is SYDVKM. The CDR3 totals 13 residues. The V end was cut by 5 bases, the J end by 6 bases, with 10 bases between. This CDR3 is CASSPDRDEKLFF. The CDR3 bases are TGTGCCAGCAGTCCAGACCGAGATGAAAAACTGTTTTTT.

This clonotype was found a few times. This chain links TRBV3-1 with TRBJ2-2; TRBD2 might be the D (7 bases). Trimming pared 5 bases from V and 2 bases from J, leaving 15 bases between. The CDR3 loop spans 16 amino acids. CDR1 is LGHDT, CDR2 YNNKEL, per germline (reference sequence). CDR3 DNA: TGTGCCAGCAGCTACTTGGGGGGGCAAAACACCGGGGAGCTGTTTTTT. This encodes CASSYLGGQNTGELFF.

The CDR3 region has the DNA TGTGCCAGCAGTTACCCCCCCCGGCTAGCGGGGCCCTACGAGCAGTACTTC. Protein product: CASSYPPRLAGPYEQYF. The rearrangement uses TRBV6-2 or TRBV6-3 and TRBJ2-7, with 9 bases lining up with TRBD2. Per germline, CDR1 MNHEY and CDR2 SVGEGT. J lost 2 bases, V lost 2 bases, and 10 bases had no gene match. The CDR3 sequence is 17 residues long.

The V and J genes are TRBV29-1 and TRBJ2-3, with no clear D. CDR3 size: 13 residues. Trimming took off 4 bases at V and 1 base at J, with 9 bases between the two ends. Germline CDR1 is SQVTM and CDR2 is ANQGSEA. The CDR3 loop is CSVVWTGTDTQYF. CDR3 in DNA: TGCAGCGTTGTTTGGACGGGCACAGATACGCAGTATTTT.

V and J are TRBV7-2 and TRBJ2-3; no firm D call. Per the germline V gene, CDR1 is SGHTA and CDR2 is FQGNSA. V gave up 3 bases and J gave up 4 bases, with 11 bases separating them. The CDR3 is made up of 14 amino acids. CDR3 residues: CASSFKGKSDTQYF. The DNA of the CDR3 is TGTGCCAGCAGCTTTAAAGGGAAATCAGATACGCAGTATTTT.

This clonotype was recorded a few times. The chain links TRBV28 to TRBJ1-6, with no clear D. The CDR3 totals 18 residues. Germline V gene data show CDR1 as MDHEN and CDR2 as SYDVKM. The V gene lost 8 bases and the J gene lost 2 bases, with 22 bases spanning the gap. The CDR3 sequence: CASRGEEQATTYNSPLHF. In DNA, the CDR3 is TGTGCCAGCCGGGGTGAAGAGCAGGCAACTACCTATAATTCACCCCTCCACTTT. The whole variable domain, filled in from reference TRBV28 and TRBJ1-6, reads DVKVTQSSRYLVKRTGEKVFLECVQDMDHENMFWYRQDPGLGLRLIYFSYDVKMKEKGDIPEGYSVSREKKERFSLILESASTNQTSMYLCASRGEEQATTYNSPLHFGNGTRLTVT.

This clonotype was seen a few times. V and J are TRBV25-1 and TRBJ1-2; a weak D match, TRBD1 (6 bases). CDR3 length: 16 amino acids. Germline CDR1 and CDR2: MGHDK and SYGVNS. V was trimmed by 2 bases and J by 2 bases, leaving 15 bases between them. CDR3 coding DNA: TGTGCCAGCAGTGAAAATTCGGGACACCTAAACTATGGCTACACCTTC. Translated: CASSENSGHLNYGYTF.

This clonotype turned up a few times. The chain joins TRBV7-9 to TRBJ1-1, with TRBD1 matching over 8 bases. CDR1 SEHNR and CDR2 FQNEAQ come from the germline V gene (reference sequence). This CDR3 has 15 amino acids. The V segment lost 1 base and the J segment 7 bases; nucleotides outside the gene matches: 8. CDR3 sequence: CASSLVGRGLSEAFF. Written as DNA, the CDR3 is TGTGCCAGCAGCTTAGTTGGCAGGGGGCTGAGTGAAGCTTTCTTT.

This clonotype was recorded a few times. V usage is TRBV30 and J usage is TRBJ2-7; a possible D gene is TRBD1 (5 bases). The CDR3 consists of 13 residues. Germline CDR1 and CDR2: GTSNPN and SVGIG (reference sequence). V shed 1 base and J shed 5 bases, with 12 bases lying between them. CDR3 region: CAWSAQGVHEQYF. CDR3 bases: TGTGCCTGGAGTGCCCAGGGTGTACACGAGCAGTACTTC.

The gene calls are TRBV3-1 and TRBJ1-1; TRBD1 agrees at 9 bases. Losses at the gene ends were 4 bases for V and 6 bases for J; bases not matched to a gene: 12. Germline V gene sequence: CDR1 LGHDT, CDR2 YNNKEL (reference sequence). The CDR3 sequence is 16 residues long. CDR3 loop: CASSPSPGQGIAEAFF. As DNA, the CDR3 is TGTGCCAGCAGCCCTTCTCCGGGACAGGGTATCGCTGAAGCTTTCTTT.

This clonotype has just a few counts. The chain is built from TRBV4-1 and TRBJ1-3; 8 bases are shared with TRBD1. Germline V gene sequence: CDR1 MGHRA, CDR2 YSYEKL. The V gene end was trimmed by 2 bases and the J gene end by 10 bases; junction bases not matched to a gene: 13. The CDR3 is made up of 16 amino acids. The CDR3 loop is CASSQLGTGPRGTIYF. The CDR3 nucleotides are TGCGCCAGCAGCCAACTCGGGACAGGACCCCGGGGGACCATATATTTT.

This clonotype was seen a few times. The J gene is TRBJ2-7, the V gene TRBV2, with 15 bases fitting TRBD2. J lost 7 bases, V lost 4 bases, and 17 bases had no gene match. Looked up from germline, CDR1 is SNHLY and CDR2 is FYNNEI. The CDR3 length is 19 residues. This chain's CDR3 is CASSGDPRTSGRAAVEQYF. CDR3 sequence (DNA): TGTGCCAGCAGTGGGGACCCCAGGACTAGCGGGAGGGCCGCGGTGGAGCAGTACTTC. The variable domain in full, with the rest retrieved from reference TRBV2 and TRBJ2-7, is EPEVTQTPSHQVTQMGQEVILRCVPISNHLYFYWYRQILGQKVEFLVSFYNNEISEKSEIFDDQFSVERPDGSNFTLKIRSTKLEDSAMYFCASSGDPRTSGRAAVEQYFGPGTRLTVT.

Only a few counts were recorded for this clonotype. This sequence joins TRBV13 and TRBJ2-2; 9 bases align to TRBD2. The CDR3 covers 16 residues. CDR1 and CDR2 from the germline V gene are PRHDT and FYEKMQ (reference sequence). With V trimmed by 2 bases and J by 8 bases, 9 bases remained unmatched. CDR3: CASSLWASGRTGELFF. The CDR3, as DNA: TGTGCCAGCAGCTTATGGGCAAGCGGGAGGACTGGGGAGCTGTTTTTT.

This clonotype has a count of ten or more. DNA of the CDR3: TGTGCCAGCAGTTTACATAGCAATCAGCCCCAGCATTTT. It translates to CASSLHSNQPQHF. This sequence joins TRBV28 and TRBJ1-5; D is uncertain. The ends were cut back, 2 bases at V and 0 bases at J, with 2 bases in the middle. Germline assignment: CDR1 MDHEN and CDR2 SYDVKM. The CDR3 spans 13 residues.

For the CDR3, the DNA is TGTGCCAGTAGTATTCGGGGGGGACGGGACTACGAGCAGTACTTC. It specifies CASSIRGGRDYEQYF. The gene calls are TRBV19 and TRBJ2-7; 8 bases are a match to TRBD2. There are 15 residues in the CDR3. Germline V gene sequence: CDR1 LNHDA, CDR2 SQIVND (reference sequence). After removal of 3 bases from V and 3 bases from J, the junction contained 7 bases not matched to a gene.

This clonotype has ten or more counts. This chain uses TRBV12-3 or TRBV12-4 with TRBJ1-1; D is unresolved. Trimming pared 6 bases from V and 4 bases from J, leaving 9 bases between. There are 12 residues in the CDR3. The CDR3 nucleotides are TGTGCCAGCAGGCGGAGCAGCACTGAAGCTTTCTTT. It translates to CASRRSSTEAFF.

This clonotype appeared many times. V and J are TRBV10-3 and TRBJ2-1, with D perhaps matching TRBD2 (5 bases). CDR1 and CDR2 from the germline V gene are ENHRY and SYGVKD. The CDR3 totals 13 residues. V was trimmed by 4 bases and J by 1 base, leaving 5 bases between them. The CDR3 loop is CAISGGSYNEQFF. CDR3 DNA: TGTGCCATCAGTGGAGGGTCCTACAATGAGCAGTTCTTC.

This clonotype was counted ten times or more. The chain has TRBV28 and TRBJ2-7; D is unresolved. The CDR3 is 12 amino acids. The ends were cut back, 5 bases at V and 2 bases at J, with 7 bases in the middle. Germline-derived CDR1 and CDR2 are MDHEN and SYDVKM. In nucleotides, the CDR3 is TGTGCCAGCAGTGCCCCGGCCTACGAGCAGTACTTC. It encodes CASSAPAYEQYF.

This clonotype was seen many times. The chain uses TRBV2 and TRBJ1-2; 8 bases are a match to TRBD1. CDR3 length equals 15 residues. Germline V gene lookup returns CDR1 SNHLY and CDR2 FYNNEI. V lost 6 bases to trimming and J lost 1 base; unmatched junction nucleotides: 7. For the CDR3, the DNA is TGTGCCAGCAGCCGGACAGGGTTGATTAACTATGGCTACACCTTC. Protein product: CASSRTGLINYGYTF.

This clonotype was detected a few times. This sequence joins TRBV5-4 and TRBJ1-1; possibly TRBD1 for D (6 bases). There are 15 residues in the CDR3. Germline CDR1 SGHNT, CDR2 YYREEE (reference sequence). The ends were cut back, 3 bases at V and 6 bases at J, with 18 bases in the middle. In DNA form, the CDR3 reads TGTGCCAGCAGCTATGGCATTGGGGGGCAGGCTGAAGCTTTCTTT. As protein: CASSYGIGGQAEAFF.

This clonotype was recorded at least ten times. CDR3 residues: CASSFRQGAAETQYF. Here the CDR3 DNA reads TGTGCCAGCAGCTTCAGACAGGGGGCGGCAGAGACCCAGTACTTC. V and J are TRBV7-2 and TRBJ2-5; 10 bases align to TRBD1. The CDR3 is made up of 15 amino acids. CDR1 is SGHTA and CDR2 is FQGNSA in the germline V gene. V lost 3 bases to trimming and J lost 4 bases; unmatched junction nucleotides: 5.

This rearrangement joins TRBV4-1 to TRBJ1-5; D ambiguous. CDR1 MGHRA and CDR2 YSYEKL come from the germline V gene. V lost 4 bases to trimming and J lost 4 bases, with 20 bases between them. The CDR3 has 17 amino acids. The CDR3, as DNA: TGCGCCAGCAGCCCCTACGTGGCCGCAGGTAATAATCAGCCCCAGCATTTT. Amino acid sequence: CASSPYVAAGNNQPQHF.